The following is a TCR beta chain sequence with its context. This clone's antigen is unknown. It has no much larger one-base neighbor in the sample; base qualities were not kept. The CDR1 and CDR2 encoded by the germline V gene are KGHSH and LQKENI. The CDR3 has 15 amino acids, counting the end cysteine and phenylalanine. Only the CDR3 region is kept as DNA, spanning 45 bases read in frame from base 1. Compared with germline, V lacks 3 bases and J lacks 2 bases; bases without a gene match: 7. The donors were healthy, HIV-negative adults with no recently reported acute infections or vaccinations. Every donor was a Caucasian adult living in Nashville, Tennessee, USA. The CD8 memory samples were a combination of magnetically selected CD45RO+ cells and CCR7-negative CD45RA+ effector memory (TemRA) cells. After blood collection by leukapheresis, PBMCs were isolated using Ficoll-Histopaque density gradient centrifugation and then cryopreserved in the vapor phase of liquid nitrogen. Purity and quantity of every magnetically sorted T cell population were checked by analytical flow cytometry. Each sorted fraction had its genomic DNA isolated and then quantified by UV absorbance on a Nanodrop 2000c.

TCR CDR3 regions were amplified from genomic DNA by multiplex PCR using the deep immunoSEQ assay. Genomic DNA extracted from each cell subset was distributed evenly over all wells of several immunoSEQ 96-well plates, and each plate served as one replicate. For sorted subsets, 150 to 250 ng of genomic DNA, equivalent to some 33,000 T cell genomes, went into each replicate PCR. Purified libraries were quantified with a Qubit 3.0 fluorometer, sized on a Bioanalyzer 2100, and re-quantified with the KAPA Library Quantification kit. Each immunoSEQ 96-well plate was sequenced on its own single-read 150-cycle Illumina NextSeq 550 flow cell. In the source study's methods: The immunoSEQ output contained only junctional sequences without quality scores, so filtering could not match that applied to full-length reads. Sequences were annotated with PyIR, a Python wrapper for IgBLAST v1.9, and V/J genes and CDR3 were assigned using IMGT germline references. Reads with weak V/J assignments (E-value above 1e-6), missing CDR3, stop codons, out-of-frame junctions, or ambiguous translated residues were removed. V3J clonotypes were defined as sequences sharing the same inferred V gene, J gene, and CDR3 amino acid sequence. To compute the percentage overlap between repertoires, the number of shared unique clonotypes was divided by the size of the smaller repertoire. Richness of each repertoire was evaluated using RTK rarefaction, the Chao1 estimator, and Recon v2.1 estimates of unobserved clonotypes. OLGA was used to compute generation probabilities for all TCRbeta clonotypes that the gDNA method yielded from a few donors. Entries here come from immuneACCESS through TCRdb and include only in-frame sequences with V and J called. Some clones fail to appear in such tables; in the studies checked, an unresolved V gene covers under half of the shortfall, and the cause of the remainder is unknown. Clone size and the V and J calls come from that table; the DNA yielded D and trimming. For this sample there are approximately 710,000 clones; 90% appear just once. Approximately 35% of the sample is held by the ten biggest clonotypes.

The sample is drawn from a study of shared clonotypes between healthy human individuals (dated by TCRdb to the early 2020s). Study-level background: Three men and a couple of women, aged 18 to 49 years, made up the cohort. For each donor, three plates each were used for CD4 naive and CD4 memory, two plates were used for CD8 naive, and one plate was used for CD8 memory. To estimate repertoire size and how much clonotypes are shared between individuals, the study performed deep sequencing of blood TCR repertoires from roughly five healthy adults. To increase sequencing depth and limit assay-specific biases, TCR repertoire library preparation and sequencing were carried out by different laboratories using diverse techniques. Per donor, leukapheresis produced somewhere between about 0.85 and 8.9 billion PBMCs.

On the study overall, not on this receptor specifically: Incomplete sequencing was indicated by rarefaction of sorted-subset datasets, despite the large sequencing depth. Sharing across a few donors was observed for around 5% of naive CD4, 3% to 3.5% of naive CD8, over 2% of memory CD4, and about 0.4% of memory CD8 clonotypes. Pairwise subsampling led to the expectation that sequencing depth would affect the degree of clonotype sharing among donors. Sampling was restricted to blood, and TCR repertoires in tissues likely differ from the TCR repertoires found in blood. Estimated clonotype richness was generally larger for naive than for memory subsets. Higher generation probabilities were observed for clonotypes shared by all four sorted-subset donors than for non-shared clonotypes. The small number of donors limited the genetic and exposure-history diversity represented.

The source material was memory CD8+ T cells from PBMCs. Per the publication, the cell subset or site label means: CD45RO+ cells pooled with CCR7-negative TemRA cells. The chain uses TRBV18 and TRBJ2-7; TRBD1 lines up with 7 middle nucleotides. The sequence was obtained from a man younger than 30 in good health. Some clones in this sample may be carry-over from other donors' samples. In nucleotide form, the sequence is TGTGCCAGCTCACCTCCCGGGACAGCCCCCTACGAGCAGTACTTC. It specifies CASSPPGTAPYEQYF.